This TCR beta chain was sequenced for a study of blood T cell repertoires in COVID-19. Study in general: There were acute and convalescent COVID-19 samples, and they came from the United States, Italy and Spain. PBMCs, B-cell-depleted T cells, or T cells were the source of the cDNA or gDNA that made up the material.

The CDR3 spans 14 residues. The germline CDR1 and CDR2 sequences are MNHNY and SVGAGI (reference sequence). The V end was cut by 0 bases, the J end by 7 bases, with 7 bases between. In the original analysis: By means of reference gene primer amplification, nucleated cell counts were estimated. TCRdb's copy holds only in-frame clones and misses some; the assay was immunoSEQ multiplex PCR. V and J calls and clone size are given by that table; D and trimming were obtained from the DNA. The top ten clones hold over 0.7% of a sample with 170,000 or so clones, approximately 87% of them seen once. The sequence was obtained from a young woman who had recovered from COVID-19. Specimen: peripheral blood. The chain couples TRBV6-6 to TRBJ1-6; D remains ambiguous. CDR3 sequence: CASSYSGQNSPLHF. The CDR3 region has the DNA TGTGCCAGCAGTTACTCTGGCCAAAATTCACCCCTCCACTTT.